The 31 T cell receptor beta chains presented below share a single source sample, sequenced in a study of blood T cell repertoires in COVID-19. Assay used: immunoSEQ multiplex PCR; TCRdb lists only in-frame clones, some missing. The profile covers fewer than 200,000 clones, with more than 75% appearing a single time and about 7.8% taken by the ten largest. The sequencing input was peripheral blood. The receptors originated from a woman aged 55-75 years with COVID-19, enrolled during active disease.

DNA of the CDR3: TGTGCCATCAGTGAGATTTCAAACCGGGACTTTAGGAGAGGCTACACCTTC. Translating gives CAISEISNRDFRRGYTF. The chain employs TRBV10-3 and TRBJ1-2; D is perhaps TRBD1 (5 bases). The CDR3 extends over 17 amino acids. V was clipped by 2 bases and J by 8 bases, with 24 bases between them. Germline V gene lookup returns CDR1 ENHRY and CDR2 SYGVKD.

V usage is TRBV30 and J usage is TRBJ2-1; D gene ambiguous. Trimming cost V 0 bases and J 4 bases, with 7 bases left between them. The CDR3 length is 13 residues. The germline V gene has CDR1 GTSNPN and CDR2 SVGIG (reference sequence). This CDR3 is CAWSVIGYNEQFF. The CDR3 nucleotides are TGTGCCTGGAGTGTCATCGGGTACAATGAGCAGTTCTTC. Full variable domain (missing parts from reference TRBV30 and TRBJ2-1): SQTIHQWPATLVQPVGSPLSLECTVEGTSNPNLYWYRQAAGRGLQLLFYSVGIGQISSEVPQNLSASRPQDRQFILSSKKLLLSDSGFYLCAWSVIGYNEQFFGPGTRLTVL.

This CDR3 reads CASSRTGTGSRLNTGELFF. The CDR3 DNA sequence: TGTGCCAGTAGCCGCACCGGGACAGGGTCTCGTTTGAACACCGGGGAGCTGTTTTTT. This chain uses TRBV19 with TRBJ2-2; TRBD1 aligns across 9 bases. The CDR3 totals 19 residues. Germline V CDR1 and CDR2: LNHDA, SQIVND (reference sequence). The V segment lost 6 bases and the J segment 1 base; nucleotides outside the gene matches: 15.

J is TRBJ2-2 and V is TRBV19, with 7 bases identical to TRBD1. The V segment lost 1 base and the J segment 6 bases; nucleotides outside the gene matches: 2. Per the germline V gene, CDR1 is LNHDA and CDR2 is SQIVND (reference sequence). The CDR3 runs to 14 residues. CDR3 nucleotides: TGTGCCAGTAGTATAGGACAGGGTCCCGGGGAGCTGTTTTTT. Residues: CASSIGQGPGELFF.

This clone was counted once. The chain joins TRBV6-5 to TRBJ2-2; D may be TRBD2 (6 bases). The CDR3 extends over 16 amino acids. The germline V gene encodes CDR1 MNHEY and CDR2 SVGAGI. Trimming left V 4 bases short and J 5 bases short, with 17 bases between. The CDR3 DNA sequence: TGTGCCAGCAGTTCCCTATCCTTTGGGGGGACCGGGGAGCTGTTTTTT. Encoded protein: CASSSLSFGGTGELFF.

CDR3 residues: CASSGDRAATNEKLFF. For the CDR3, the DNA is TGTGCCAGCAGTGGGGACAGGGCGGCAACTAATGAAAAACTGTTTTTT. V usage is TRBV6-1 and J usage is TRBJ1-4; TRBD1 matches at 9 bases. Germline assignment: CDR1 MNHNS and CDR2 SASEGT. The CDR3 has 16 amino acids. J lost 0 bases, V lost 4 bases, and 3 bases had no gene match.

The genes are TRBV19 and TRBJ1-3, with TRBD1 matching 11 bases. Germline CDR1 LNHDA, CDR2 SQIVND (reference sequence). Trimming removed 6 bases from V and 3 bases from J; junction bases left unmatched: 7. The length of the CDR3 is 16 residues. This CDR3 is CASRWTGGEDGNTIYF. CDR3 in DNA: TGTGCCAGTAGATGGACAGGGGGCGAAGATGGAAACACCATATATTTT.

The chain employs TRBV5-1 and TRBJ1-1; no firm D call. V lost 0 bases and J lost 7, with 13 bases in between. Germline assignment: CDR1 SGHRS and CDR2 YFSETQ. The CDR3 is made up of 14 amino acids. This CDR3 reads CASSLVGRSFEAFF. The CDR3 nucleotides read TGCGCCAGCAGCTTGGTGGGGAGGAGTTTTGAAGCTTTCTTT.

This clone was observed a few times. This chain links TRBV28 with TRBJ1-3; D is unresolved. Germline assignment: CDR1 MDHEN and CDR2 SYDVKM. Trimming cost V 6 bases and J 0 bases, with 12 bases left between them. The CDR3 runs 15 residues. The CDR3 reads CASRATLASGNTIYF. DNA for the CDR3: TGTGCCAGCAGGGCGACTTTGGCCTCTGGAAACACCATATATTTT.

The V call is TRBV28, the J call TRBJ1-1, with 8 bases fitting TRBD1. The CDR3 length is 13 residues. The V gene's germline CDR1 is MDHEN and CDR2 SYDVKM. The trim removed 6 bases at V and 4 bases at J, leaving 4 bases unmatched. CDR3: CASSSTGGTEAFF. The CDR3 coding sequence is TGTGCCAGCAGCTCAACAGGGGGCACTGAAGCTTTCTTT.

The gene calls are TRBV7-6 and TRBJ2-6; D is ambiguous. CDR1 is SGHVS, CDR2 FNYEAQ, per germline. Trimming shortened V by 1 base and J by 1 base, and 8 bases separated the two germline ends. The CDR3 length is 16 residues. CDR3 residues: CASSLEIDSGANVLTF. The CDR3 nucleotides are TGTGCCAGCAGCTTAGAAATAGATTCTGGGGCCAACGTCCTGACTTTC.

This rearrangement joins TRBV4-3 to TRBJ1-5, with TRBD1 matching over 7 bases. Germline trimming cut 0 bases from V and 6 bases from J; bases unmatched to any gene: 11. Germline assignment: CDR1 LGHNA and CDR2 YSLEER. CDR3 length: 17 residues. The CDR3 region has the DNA TGCGCCAGCAGCCAAGATCTCGGCGGGACAGAGGGTCAGCCCCAGCATTTT. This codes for CASSQDLGGTEGQPQHF.

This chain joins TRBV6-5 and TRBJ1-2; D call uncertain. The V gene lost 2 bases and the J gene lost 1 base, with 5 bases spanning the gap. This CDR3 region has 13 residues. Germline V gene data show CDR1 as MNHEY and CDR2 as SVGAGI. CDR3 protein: CASSYSSNYGYTF. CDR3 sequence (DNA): TGTGCCAGCAGTTACAGTAGTAACTATGGCTACACCTTC.

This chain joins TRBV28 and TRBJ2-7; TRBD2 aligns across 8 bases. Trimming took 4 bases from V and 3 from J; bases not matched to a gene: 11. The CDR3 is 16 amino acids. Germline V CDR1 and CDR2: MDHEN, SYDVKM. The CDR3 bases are TGTGCCAGCAGTTCCCCCTTAGCGGGGCGTAACTACGAGCAGTACTTC. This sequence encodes CASSSPLAGRNYEQYF.

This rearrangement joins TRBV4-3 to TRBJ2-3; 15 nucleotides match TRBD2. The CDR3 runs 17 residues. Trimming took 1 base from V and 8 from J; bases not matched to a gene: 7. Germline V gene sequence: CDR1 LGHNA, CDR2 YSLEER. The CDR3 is CASSQGGLAGGWTTQYF. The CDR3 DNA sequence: TGCGCCAGCAGCCAAGGGGGACTAGCGGGAGGATGGACTACGCAGTATTTT.

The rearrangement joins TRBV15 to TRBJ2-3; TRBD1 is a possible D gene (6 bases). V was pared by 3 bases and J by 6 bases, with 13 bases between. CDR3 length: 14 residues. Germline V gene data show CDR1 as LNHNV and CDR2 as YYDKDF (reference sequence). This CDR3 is CATSRMSRGDTQYF. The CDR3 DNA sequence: TGTGCCACCAGCAGGATGTCCAGGGGTGATACGCAGTATTTT.

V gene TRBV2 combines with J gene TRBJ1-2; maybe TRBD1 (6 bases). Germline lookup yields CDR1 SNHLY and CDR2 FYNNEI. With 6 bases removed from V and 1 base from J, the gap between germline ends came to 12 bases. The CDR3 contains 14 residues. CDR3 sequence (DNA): TGTGCCAGCAGCCAGGGGCTTCTTAACTATGGCTACACCTTC. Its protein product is CASSQGLLNYGYTF.

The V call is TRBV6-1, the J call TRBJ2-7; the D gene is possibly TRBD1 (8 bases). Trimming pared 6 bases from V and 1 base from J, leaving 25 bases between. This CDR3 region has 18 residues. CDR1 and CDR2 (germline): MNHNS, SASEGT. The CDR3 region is CASRENLGGRTGSYEQYV. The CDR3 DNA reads TGTGCCAGCAGGGAAAACCTCGGGGGGAGGACAGGGTCCTACGAGCAGTACGTC.

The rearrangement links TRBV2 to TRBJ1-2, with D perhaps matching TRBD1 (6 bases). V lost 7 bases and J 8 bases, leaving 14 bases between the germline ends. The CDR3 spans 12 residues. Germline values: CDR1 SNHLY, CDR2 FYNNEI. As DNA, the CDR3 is TGTGCCAGCACTTTGGACAGTCCAGGCTACACCTTC. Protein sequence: CASTLDSPGYTF.

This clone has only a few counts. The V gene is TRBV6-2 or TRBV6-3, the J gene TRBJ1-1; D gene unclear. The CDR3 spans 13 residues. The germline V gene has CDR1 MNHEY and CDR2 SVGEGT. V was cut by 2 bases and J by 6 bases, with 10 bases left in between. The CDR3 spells CASSYPTRAEAFF. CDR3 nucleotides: TGTGCCAGCAGTTACCCAACGAGGGCTGAAGCTTTCTTT.

CDR3 residues: CAWSVLSVEQYF. The CDR3 nucleotides read TGTGCCTGGAGTGTTCTCTCGGTCGAGCAGTACTTC. The chain carries TRBV30 and TRBJ2-7; unclear D gene. Deletions cut 0 bases from V and 6 bases from J, with 9 bases between. In germline, CDR1 is GTSNPN, CDR2 SVGIG (reference sequence). CDR3 length: 12 residues.

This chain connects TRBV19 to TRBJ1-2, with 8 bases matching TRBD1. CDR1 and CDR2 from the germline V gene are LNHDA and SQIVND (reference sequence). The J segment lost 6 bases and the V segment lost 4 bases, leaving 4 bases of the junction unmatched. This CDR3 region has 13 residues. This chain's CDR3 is CASSTTGGHGYTF. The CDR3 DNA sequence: TGTGCCAGTAGTACTACAGGGGGGCATGGCTACACCTTC.

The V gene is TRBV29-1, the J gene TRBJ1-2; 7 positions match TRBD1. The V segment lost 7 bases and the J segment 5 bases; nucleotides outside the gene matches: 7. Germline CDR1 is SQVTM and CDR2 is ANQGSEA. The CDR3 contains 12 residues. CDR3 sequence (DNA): TGCAGCGCTGCGGGACAGCAATATGGCTACACCTTC. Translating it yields CSAAGQQYGYTF.

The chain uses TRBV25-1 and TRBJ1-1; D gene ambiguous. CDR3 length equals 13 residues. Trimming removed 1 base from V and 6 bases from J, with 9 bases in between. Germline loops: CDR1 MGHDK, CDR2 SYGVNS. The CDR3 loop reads CASSEFRGSEAFF. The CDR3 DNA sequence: TGTGCCAGCAGTGAATTTCGGGGATCTGAAGCTTTCTTT.

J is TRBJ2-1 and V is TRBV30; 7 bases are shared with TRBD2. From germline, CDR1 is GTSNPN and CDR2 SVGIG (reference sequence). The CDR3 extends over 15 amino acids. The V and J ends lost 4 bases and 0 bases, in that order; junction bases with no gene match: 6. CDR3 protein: CAWKKGRASYNEQFF. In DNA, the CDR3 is TGTGCCTGGAAGAAAGGGAGGGCCTCCTACAATGAGCAGTTCTTC.

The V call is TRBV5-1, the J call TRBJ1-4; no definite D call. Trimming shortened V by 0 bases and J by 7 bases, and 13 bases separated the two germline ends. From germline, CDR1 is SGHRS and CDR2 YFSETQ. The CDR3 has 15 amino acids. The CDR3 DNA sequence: TGCGCCAGCAGCTTGGCCGATGGGCATGGTGAAAAACTGTTTTTT. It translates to CASSLADGHGEKLFF.

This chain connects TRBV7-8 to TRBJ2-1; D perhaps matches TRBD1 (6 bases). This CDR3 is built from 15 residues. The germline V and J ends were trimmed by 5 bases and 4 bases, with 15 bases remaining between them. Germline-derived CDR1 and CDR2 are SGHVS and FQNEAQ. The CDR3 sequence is CASSPRSGAYNEQFF. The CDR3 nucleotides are TGTGCCAGCAGCCCCCGGTCAGGGGCTTACAATGAGCAGTTCTTC.

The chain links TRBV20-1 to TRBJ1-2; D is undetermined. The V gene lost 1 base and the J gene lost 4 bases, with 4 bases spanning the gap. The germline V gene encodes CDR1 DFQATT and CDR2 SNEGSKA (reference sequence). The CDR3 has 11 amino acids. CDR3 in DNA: TGCAGTGCTAGAGTTAGCTATGGCTACACCTTC. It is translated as CSARVSYGYTF.

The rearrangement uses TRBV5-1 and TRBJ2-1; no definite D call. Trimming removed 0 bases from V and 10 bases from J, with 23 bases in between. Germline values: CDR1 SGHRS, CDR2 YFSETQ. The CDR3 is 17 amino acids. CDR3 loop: CASSLGLLGLTTREQFF. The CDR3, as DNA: TGCGCCAGCAGCTTGGGCCTGCTTGGCCTCACGACGCGGGAGCAGTTCTTC.

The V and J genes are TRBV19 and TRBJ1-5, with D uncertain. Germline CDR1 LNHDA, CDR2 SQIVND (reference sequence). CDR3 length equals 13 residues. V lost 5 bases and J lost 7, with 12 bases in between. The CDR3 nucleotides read TGTGCCAGTAGTTTTGAGGCAGTACAGCCCCAGCATTTT. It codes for CASSFEAVQPQHF.

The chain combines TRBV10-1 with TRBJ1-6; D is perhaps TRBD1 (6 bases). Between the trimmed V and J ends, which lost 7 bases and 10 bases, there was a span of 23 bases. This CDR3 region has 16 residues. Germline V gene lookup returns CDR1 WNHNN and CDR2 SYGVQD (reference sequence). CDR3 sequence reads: CASKQSHRERDSPLHF. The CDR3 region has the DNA TGCGCCAGCAAACAATCCCACAGGGAAAGAGACTCACCCCTCCACTTT.